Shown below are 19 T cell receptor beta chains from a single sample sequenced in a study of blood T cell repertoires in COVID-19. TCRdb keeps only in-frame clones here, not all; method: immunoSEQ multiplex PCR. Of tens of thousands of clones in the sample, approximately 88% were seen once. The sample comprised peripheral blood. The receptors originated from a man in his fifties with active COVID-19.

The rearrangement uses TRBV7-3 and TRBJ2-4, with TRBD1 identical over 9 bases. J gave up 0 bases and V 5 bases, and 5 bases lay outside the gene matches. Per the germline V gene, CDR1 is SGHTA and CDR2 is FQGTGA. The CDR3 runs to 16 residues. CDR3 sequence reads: CASSPGQGKAKNIQYF. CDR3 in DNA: TGTGCCAGCAGCCCCGGACAGGGGAAAGCCAAAAACATTCAGTACTTC.

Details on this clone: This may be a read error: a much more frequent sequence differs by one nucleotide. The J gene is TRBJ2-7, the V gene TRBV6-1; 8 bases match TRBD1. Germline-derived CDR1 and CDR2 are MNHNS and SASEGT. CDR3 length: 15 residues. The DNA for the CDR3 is TGTGCCAGCAGGGAAGGGACAGGAGACCCCTACGAGCAGTACGTC. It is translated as CASREGTGDPYEQYV.

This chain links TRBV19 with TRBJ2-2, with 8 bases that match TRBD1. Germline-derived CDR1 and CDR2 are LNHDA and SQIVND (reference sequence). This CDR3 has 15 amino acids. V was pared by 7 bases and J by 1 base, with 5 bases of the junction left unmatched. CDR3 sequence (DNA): TGTGCCAGTACGAGGACAGGGCTGAACACCGGGGAGCTGTTTTTT. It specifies CASTRTGLNTGELFF.

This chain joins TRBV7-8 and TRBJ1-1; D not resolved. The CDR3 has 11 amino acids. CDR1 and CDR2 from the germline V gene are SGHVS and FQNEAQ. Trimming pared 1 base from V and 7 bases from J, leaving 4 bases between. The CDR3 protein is CASSLDSEAFF. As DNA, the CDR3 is TGTGCCAGCAGCTTAGACAGTGAAGCTTTCTTT.

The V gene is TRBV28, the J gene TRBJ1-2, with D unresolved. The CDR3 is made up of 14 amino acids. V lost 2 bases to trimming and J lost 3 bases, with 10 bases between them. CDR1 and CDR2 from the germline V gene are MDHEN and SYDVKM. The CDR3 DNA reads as TGTGCCAGCAGTTTAGGTGTAGCCTACTATGGCTACACCTTC. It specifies CASSLGVAYYGYTF.

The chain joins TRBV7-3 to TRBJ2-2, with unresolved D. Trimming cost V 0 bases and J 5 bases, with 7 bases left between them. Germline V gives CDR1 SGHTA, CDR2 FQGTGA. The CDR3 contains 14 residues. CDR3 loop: CASSLTGGTGELFF. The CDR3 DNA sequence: TGTGCCAGCAGCTTAACAGGCGGTACCGGGGAGCTGTTTTTT.

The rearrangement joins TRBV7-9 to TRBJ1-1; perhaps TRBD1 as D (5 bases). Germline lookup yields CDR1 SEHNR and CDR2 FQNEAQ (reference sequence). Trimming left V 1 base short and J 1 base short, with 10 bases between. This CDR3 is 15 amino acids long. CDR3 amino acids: CASSLGRDRNTEAFF. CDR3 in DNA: TGTGCCAGCAGCTTAGGCAGGGATCGGAACACTGAAGCTTTCTTT.

The CDR3 protein is CASRSRESNQPQHF. The CDR3 bases are TGTGCCAGCAGGAGCCGGGAGAGCAATCAGCCCCAGCATTTT. This chain joins TRBV2 and TRBJ1-5; the D is unclear. CDR3 size: 14 residues. The germline V gene has CDR1 SNHLY and CDR2 FYNNEI. V shed 6 bases and J shed 1 base, with 10 bases lying between them.

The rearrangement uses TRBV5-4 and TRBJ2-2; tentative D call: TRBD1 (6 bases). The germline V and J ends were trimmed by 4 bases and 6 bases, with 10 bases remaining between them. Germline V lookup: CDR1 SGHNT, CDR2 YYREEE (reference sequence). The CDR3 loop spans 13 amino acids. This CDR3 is CASSLQGPGELFF. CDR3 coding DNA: TGTGCCAGCAGCCTACAGGGCCCCGGGGAGCTGTTTTTT. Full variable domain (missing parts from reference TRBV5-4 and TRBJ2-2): ETGVTQSPTHLIKTRGQQVTLRCSSQSGHNTVSWYQQALGQGPQFIFQYYREEENGRGNFPPRFSGLQFPNYSSELNVNALELDDSALYLCASSLQGPGELFFGEGSRLTVL.

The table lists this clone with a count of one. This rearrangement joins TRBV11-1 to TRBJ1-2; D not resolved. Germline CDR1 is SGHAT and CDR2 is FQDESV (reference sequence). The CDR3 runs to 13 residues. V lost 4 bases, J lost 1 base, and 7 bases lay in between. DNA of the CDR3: TGTGCCAGCAGCTCTAGAGATAACTATGGCTACACCTTC. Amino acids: CASSSRDNYGYTF.

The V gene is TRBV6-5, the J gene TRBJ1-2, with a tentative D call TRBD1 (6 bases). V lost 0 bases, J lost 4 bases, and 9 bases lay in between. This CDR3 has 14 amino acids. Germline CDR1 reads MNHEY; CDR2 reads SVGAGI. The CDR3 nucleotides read TGTGCCAGCAGTTACTCGAGAGGGGGCTATGGCTACACCTTC. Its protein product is CASSYSRGGYGYTF.

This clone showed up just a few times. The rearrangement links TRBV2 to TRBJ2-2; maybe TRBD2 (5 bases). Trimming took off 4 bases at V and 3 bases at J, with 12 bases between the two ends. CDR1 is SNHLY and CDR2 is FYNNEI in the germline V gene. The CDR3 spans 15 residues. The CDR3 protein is CASSAARVDTGELFF. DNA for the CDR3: TGTGCCAGCAGTGCAGCGCGGGTCGACACCGGGGAGCTGTTTTTT.

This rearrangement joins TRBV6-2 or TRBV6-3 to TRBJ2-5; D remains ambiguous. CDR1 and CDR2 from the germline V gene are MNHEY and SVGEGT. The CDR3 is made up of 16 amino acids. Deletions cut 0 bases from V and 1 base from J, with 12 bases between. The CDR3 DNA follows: TGTGCCAGCAGTTACTCGACGAGCAGGCTCCAAGAGACCCAGTACTTC. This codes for CASSYSTSRLQETQYF.

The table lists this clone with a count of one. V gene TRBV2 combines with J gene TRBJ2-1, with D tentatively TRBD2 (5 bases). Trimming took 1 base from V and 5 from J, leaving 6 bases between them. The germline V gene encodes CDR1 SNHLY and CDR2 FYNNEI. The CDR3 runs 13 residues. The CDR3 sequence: CASSEVGDNEQFF. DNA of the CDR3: TGTGCCAGCAGTGAAGTGGGAGACAATGAGCAGTTCTTC.

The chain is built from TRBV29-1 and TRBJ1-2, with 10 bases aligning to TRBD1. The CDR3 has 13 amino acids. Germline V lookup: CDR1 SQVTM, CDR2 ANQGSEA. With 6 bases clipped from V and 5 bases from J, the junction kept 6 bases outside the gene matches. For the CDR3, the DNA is TGCAGCGTAAAGACAGGGGGCGGATATGGCTACACCTTC. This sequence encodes CSVKTGGGYGYTF.

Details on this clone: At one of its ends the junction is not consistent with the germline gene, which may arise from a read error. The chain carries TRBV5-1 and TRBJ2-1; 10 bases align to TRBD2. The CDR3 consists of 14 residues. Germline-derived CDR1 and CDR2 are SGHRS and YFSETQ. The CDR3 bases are TGCGCCAGCATGCCTAGCGGGAGTAACAAAGAGCAGTTCTTC. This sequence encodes CASMPSGSNKEQFF.

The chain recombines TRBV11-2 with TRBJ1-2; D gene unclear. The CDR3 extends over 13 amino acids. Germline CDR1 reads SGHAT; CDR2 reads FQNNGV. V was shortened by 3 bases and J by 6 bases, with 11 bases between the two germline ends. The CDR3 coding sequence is TGTGCCAGCAGCTTCGATACCACGGATGGCTACACCTTC. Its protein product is CASSFDTTDGYTF.

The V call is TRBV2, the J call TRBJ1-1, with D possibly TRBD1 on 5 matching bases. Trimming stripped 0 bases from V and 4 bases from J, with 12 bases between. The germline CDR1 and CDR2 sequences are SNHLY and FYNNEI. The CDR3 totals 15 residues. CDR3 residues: CASSEAAGFGTEAFF. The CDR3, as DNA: TGTGCCAGCAGTGAAGCCGCAGGGTTTGGCACTGAAGCTTTCTTT.

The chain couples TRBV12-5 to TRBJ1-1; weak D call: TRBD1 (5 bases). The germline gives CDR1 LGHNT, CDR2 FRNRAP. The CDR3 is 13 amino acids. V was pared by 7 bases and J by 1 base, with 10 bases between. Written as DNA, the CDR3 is TGTGCTAGTGCCGATCAGGGGAACACTGAAGCTTTCTTT. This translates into CASADQGNTEAFF.